The source of this T cell receptor (beta chain) is a study of CD8+ T cells in alopecia areata. About this clone: The antigen is undetermined.

Study-level points and caveats: Under tofacitinib, fewer expanded CD8+ clones appeared among the top 100 scalp clones. Normal scalp showed lower clonality than lesional scalp, especially alopecia totalis/universalis.

It was cDNA, reverse transcribed from extracted RNA, that served as the sequencing template. The assay was immunoSEQ multiplex PCR, and TCRdb's table has in-frame clones only and misses some. The sample lists 150,000 to 200,000 clones, under 80% occurring once. Documented treatment: oral pan-JAK inhibitor, 5-10 mg twice daily. Alopecia areata patients provided lesional scalp punch biopsies and peripheral blood. The CDR3 sequence is 12 residues long. The germline gives CDR1 MGHDK, CDR2 SYGVNS. The ends were cut back, 4 bases at V and 4 bases at J, with 5 bases in the middle. The sample was CD4+ T cells sorted from blood, taken around week 49, from a patient treated with tofacitinib. The V gene is TRBV25-1, the J gene TRBJ1-5; D is ambiguous. This receptor was taken from a human donor with alopecia areata. The CDR3 protein is CASSGANQPQHF. CDR3 sequence (DNA): TGTGCCAGCAGTGGGGCTAATCAGCCCCAGCATTTT.